This T cell receptor (beta chain) was found in a study of T cell responses to AZD1222 COVID-19 vaccine. Overall study context: The analysis combined second doses at about 4 or about 12 weeks. Study results and limitations: The donors showed a predominance of white British ancestry and of females, with possible underestimation of clonal diversity. Reportedly, nearly half of unique spike TCRs recognized epitopes outside B.1.351/B.1.1.7 mutations.

Profiling relied on immunoSEQ multiplex PCR, and the TCRdb table lists in-frame clones only, not all of them. The sample includes fewer than 180,000 clones, about 93% of them seen just once. The V end was cut by 3 bases, the J end by 7 bases, with 11 bases between. CDR3 length equals 14 residues. The germline CDR1 and CDR2 sequences are KGHDR and SFDVKD. With regard to this clone: Its target is not known.

The rearrangement links TRBV24-1 to TRBJ2-2; D unresolved. The source was peripheral blood, collected on day 0 of AZD1222 vaccination. The receptor was derived from an adult in good health. CDR3 DNA: TGTGCCACCAGTGATAATAAGTGGGGCGGGGAGCTGTTTTTT. Translation: CATSDNKWGGELFF.